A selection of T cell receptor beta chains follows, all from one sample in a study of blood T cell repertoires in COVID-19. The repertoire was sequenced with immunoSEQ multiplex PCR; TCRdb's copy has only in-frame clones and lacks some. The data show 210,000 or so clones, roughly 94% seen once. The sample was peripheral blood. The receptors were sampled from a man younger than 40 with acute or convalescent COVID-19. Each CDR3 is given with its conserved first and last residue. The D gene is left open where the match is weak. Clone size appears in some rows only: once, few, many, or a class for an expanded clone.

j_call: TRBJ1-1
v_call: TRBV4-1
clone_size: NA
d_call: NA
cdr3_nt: TGCGCCAGCAGCGTACAGGTCCAGAACACTGAAGCTTTCTTT
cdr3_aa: CASSVQVQNTEAFF

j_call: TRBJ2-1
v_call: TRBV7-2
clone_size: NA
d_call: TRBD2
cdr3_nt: TGTGCCAGCAGCCTGGGACTAGCGGGAACTACGTACAATGAGCAGTTCTTC
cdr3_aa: CASSLGLAGTTYNEQFF

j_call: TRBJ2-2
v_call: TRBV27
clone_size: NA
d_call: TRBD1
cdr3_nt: TGTGCCAGCAGCGGGACAGCGAACACCGGGGAGCTGTTTTTT
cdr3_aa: CASSGTANTGELFF

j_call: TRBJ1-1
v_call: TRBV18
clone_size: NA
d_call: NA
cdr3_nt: TGTGCCAGCTCACCCGCTATGAACACTGAAGCTTTCTTT
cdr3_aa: CASSPAMNTEAFF

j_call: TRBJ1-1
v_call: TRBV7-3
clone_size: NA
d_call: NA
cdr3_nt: TGTGCCAGCAGCCTAACTCCGACCGGGGGGAACACTGAAGCTTTCTTT
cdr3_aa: CASSLTPTGGNTEAFF

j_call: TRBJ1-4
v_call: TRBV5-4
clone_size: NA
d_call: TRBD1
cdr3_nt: TGTGCCAGCAGCTTGAGGACAGGAGCTAATGAAAAACTGTTTTTT
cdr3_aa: CASSLRTGANEKLFF

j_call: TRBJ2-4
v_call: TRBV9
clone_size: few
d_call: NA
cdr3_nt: TGTGCCAGCAGCGTAGGCCTAGCCGGGGACATTCAGTACTTC
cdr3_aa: CASSVGLAGDIQYF

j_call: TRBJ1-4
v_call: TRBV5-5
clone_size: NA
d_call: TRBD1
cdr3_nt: TGTGCCAGCAGCTTAGACAGGGGCGTGTTCTTCGAAAAACTGTTTTTT
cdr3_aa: CASSLDRGVFFEKLFF

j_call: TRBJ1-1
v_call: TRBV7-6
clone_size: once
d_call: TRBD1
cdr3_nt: TGTGCCAGCAGCCAGAGGTACAGGGGGCTTAAGGACACTGAAGCTTTCTTT
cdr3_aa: CASSQRYRGLKDTEAFF

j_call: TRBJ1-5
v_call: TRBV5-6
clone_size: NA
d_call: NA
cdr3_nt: TGTGCCAGCAGCTTTGGAGATTCCCAGCCCCAGCATTTT
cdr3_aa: CASSFGDSQPQHF

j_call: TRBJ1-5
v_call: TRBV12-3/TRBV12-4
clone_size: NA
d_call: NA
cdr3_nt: TGTGCCAGCCAGACAGGAGGAGACCAGCCCCAGCATTTT
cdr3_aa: CASQTGGDQPQHF

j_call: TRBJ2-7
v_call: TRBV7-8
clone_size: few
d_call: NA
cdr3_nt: TGTGCCAGCAGCTCTACCGGGACACCGGCCGTCGAGCAGTACTTC
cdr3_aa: CASSSTGTPAVEQYF

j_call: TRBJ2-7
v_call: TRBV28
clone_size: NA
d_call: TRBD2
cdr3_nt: TGTGCCAGCAGCCCGACTAGCGGGACTACACCCTACGAGCAGTACTTC
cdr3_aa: CASSPTSGTTPYEQYF

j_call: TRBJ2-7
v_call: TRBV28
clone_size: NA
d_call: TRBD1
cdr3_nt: TGTGCCAGCAGTTTCTGGACAGGAACCTACGAGCAGTACTTC
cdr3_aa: CASSFWTGTYEQYF

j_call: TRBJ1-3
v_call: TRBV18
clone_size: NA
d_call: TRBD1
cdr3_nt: TGTGCCAGCTTACCGGGACAGGGGCCAGGAAACACCATATATTTT
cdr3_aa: CASLPGQGPGNTIYF

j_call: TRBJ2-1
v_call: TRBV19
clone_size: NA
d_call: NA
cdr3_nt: TGTGCCAGTAGTATAGGCCAGATCAATGAGCAGTTCTTC
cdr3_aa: CASSIGQINEQFF

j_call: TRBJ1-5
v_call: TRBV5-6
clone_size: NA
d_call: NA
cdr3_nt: TGTGCCAGCAGCTTGAACCAACAGATTTTAAATCAGCCCCAGCATTTT
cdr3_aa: CASSLNQQILNQPQHF

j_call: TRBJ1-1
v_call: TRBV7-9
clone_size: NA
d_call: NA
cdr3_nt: TGTGCCAGCAGCCCTCTTTCCGGGGAAGCTTTCTTT
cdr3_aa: CASSPLSGEAFF

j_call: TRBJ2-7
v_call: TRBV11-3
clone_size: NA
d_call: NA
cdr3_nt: TGTGCCAGCAGCTTAGACGGTTCCTACGAGCAGTACTTC
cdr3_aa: CASSLDGSYEQYF

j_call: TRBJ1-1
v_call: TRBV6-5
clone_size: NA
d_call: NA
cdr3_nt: TGTGCCAGCAGAGAGACACAGAACACTGAAGCTTTCTTT
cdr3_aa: CASRETQNTEAFF

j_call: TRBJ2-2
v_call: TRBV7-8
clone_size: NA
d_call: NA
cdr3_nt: TGTGCCAGCAGCCACTTGGTCCTCTACCGGGAGCTGTTTTTT
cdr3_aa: CASSHLVLYRELFF

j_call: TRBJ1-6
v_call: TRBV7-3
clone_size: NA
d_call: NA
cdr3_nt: TGTGCCAGCAGCCAAGGGTGGCAGGGCGGTTCACCCCTCCACTTT
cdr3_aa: CASSQGWQGGSPLHF

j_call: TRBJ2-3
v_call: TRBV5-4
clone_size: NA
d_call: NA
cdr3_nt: TGTGCCAGCAGCTTGGGGGGCGGACGCACAGATACGCAGTATTTT
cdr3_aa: CASSLGGGRTDTQYF

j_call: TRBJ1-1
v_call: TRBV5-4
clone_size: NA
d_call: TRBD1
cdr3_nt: TGTGCCAGCAGCTTGGACAGGGGGAAATTCGAAGCTTTCTTT
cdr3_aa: CASSLDRGKFEAFF

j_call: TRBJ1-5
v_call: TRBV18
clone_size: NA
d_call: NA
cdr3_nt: TGTGCCAGCTCACCTAGCGGAGGGGGGGTTTTTACACCCAATCAGCCCCAGCATTTT
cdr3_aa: CASSPSGGGVFTPNQPQHF

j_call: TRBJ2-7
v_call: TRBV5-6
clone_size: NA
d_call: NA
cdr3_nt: TGTGCCAGCAGCTTTCGGACCGGGACTTCTAGCTCCTACGAGCAGTACTTC
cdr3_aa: CASSFRTGTSSSYEQYF

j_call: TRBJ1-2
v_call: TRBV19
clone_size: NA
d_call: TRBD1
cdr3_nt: TGTGCCAGTAGTATGCCCCGGACAGGGGGAAACTATGGCTACACCTTC
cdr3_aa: CASSMPRTGGNYGYTF

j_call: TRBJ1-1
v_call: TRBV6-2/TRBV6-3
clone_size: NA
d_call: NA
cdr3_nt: TGTGCCAGCAGCATACAGGGTCTGAACACTGAAGCTTTCTTT
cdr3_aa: CASSIQGLNTEAFF

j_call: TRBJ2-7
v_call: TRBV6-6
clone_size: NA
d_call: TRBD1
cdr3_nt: TGTGCCAGCAGTAAGAGGACAGGGGGTTACGAGCAGTACTTC
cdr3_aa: CASSKRTGGYEQYF

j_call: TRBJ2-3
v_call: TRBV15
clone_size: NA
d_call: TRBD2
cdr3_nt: TGTGCCACCAGCAGAGGAACTAGCGGGGCCAGCACAGATACGCAGTATTTT
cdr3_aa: CATSRGTSGASTDTQYF

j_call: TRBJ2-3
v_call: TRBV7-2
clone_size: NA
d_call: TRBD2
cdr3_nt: TGTGCCAGCAGCTCCCGGGGCGGCGGGGGGGCTCGGTATACGCAGTATTTT
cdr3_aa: CASSSRGGGGARYTQYF

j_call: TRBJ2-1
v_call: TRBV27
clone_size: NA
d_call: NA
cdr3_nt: TGTGCCAGCAGTTTATTGAGCGGCAGGTCCTACAATGAGCAGTTCTTC
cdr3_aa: CASSLLSGRSYNEQFF

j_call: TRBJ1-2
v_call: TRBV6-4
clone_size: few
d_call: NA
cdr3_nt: TGTGCCAGCAGTGAGGCCAGGCCCGAAGAACGGGAAGGCTACACCTTC
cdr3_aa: CASSEARPEEREGYTF

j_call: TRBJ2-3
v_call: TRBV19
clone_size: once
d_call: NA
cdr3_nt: TGTGCCAGTAGTATAACTAGGTCCCGAAACACAGATACGCAGTATTTT
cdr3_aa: CASSITRSRNTDTQYF

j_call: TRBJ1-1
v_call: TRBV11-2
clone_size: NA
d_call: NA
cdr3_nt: TGTGCCAGCAGCTTGGCTAGGAACACTGAAGCTTTCTTT
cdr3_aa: CASSLARNTEAFF

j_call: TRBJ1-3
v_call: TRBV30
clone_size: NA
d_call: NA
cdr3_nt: TGTGCCTGGAATCCCTCGGCCGGGATGGGGACCATATATTTT
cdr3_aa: CAWNPSAGMGTIYF

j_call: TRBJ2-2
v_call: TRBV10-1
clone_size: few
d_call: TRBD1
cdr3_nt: TGCGCCAGCAGCCATACAGGGGGCACCGGGGAGCTGTTTTTT
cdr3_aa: CASSHTGGTGELFF

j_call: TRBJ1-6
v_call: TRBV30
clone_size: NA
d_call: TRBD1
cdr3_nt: TGTGCCTGGACCAGGGACAGGGCTAATTCACCCCTCCACTTT
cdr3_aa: CAWTRDRANSPLHF

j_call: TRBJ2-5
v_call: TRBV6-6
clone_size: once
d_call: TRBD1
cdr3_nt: TGTGCCAGCACCCGGGACAGGGGCGGAAGGGAGACCCAGTACTTC
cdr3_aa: CASTRDRGGRETQYF

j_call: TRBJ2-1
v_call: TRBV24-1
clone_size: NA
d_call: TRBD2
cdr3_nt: TGTGCCACCAGTGACCGGGAGGTGGGCTTCAATGAGCAGTTCTTC
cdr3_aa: CATSDREVGFNEQFF

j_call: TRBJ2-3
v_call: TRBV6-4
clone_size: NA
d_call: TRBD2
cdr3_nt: TGTGCCAGCAGTGCCATAGCGGGGGGACGCACAGATACGCAGTATTTT
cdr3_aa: CASSAIAGGRTDTQYF

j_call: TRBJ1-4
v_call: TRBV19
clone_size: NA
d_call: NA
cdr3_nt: TGTGCCAGTAGTGAAACCAGAGAAAAACTGTTTTTT
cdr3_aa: CASSETREKLFF

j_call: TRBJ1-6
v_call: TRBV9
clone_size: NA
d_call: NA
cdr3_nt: TGTGCCAGCAGCGCCCTCAGGGTAAATTCACCCCTCCACTTT
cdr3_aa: CASSALRVNSPLHF

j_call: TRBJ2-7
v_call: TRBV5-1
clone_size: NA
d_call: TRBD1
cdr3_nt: TGCGCCAGCAGCCCAGGACAGGGGGCTTCCTACGAGCAGTACTTC
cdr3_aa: CASSPGQGASYEQYF